One sample yielded the 19 T cell receptor beta chains listed below, sequenced in a study of T cell repertoires in cytomegalovirus infection. TCRdb re-called the reads with MiXCR, one entry per CDR3 protein. The repertoire holds fewer than 250,000 distinct CDR3 sequences, with about 12% as singletons. Sequencing was done on a sample of PBMCs. Receptor source: a human donor in good health (CMV status not recorded). Some clones in this sample may be carry-over from other donors' samples.

This clonotype has ten or more counts. This sequence joins TRBV19 and TRBJ2-5, with 14 positions matching TRBD2. The J segment lost 3 bases and the V segment lost 3 bases, leaving 3 bases of the junction unmatched. CDR1 and CDR2 from the germline V gene are LNHDA and SQIVND (reference sequence). The CDR3 covers 16 residues. CDR3 residues: CASSIGTSGSKETQYF. CDR3 nucleotides: TGTGCCAGTAGTATCGGGACTAGCGGGAGTAAAGAGACCCAGTACTTC.

This clonotype was counted ten times or more. The V call is TRBV28, the J call TRBJ2-7, with TRBD1 matching over 7 bases. The CDR3 sequence is 14 residues long. V lost 5 bases and J lost 4; bases outside the gene matches: 8. Germline CDR1 MDHEN, CDR2 SYDVKM. CDR3 in amino acids: CASSGGQTFYEQYF. The CDR3 bases are TGTGCCAGCAGTGGGGGACAGACCTTTTACGAGCAGTACTTC.

This clonotype was found many times. The chain joins TRBV7-3 to TRBJ2-2; D unclear. Germline CDR1 is SGHTA and CDR2 is FQGTGA. Trimming cost V 2 bases and J 8 bases, with 12 bases left between them. The length of the CDR3 is 14 residues. The CDR3 region is CASSLGHDWGELFF. For the CDR3, the DNA is TGTGCCAGCAGCTTAGGGCACGATTGGGGGGAGCTGTTTTTT. The entire variable domain, with the rest obtained from reference TRBV7-3 and TRBJ2-2, is as follows: GAGVSQTPSNKVTEKGKYVELRCDPISGHTALYWYRQSLGQGPEFLIYFQGTGAADDSGLPNDRFFAVRPEGSVSTLKIQRTERGDSAVYLCASSLGHDWGELFFGEGSRLTVL.

The chain links TRBV7-9 to TRBJ1-6, with TRBD1 identical over 7 bases. The CDR3 sequence is 15 residues long. V dropped 5 bases and J dropped 4; count of bases not matched to a gene: 5. CDR1 and CDR2 (germline): SEHNR, FQNEAQ (reference sequence). The CDR3 loop is CASSPRGQYNSPLHF. In nucleotides, the CDR3 is TGTGCCAGCAGCCCCCGGGGACAGTATAATTCACCCCTCCACTTT.

There are many counts of this clonotype. V and J are TRBV7-2 and TRBJ2-3; weak D call: TRBD1 (6 bases). Trimming shortened V by 2 bases and J by 4 bases, and 10 bases separated the two germline ends. Germline V gives CDR1 SGHTA, CDR2 FQGNSA. CDR3 size: 14 residues. The DNA of the CDR3 is TGTGCCAGCAGCTTAAGCAGGGGACCAGATACGCAGTATTTT. Residues: CASSLSRGPDTQYF.

The sample holds many counts of this clonotype. The J gene is TRBJ1-1, the V gene TRBV14; D might be TRBD1 (6 bases). The length of the CDR3 is 15 residues. From germline, CDR1 is SGHDN and CDR2 FVKESK. Trimming cost V 5 bases and J 0 bases, with 13 bases left between them. CDR3: CASSFTGTMNTEAFF. CDR3 DNA: TGTGCCAGCAGCTTTACCGGGACAATGAACACTGAAGCTTTCTTT.

This clonotype was observed many times. V gene TRBV11-2 combines with J gene TRBJ2-1, with TRBD1 identical over 9 bases. The CDR3 totals 16 residues. Trimming took 4 bases from V and 7 from J; bases not matched to a gene: 11. Per the germline V gene, CDR1 is SGHAT and CDR2 is FQNNGV. CDR3 amino acids: CASSWDRAARGNEQFF. The DNA of the CDR3 is TGTGCCAGCAGCTGGGACAGGGCGGCAAGGGGGAATGAGCAGTTCTTC. The variable domain in full, with the rest retrieved from reference TRBV11-2 and TRBJ2-1, is EAGVAQSPRYKIIEKRQSVAFWCNPISGHATLYWYQQILGQGPKLLIQFQNNGVVDDSQLPKDRFSAERLKGVDSTLKIQPAKLEDSAVYLCASSWDRAARGNEQFFGPGTRLTVL.

This clonotype was found many times. The chain carries TRBV7-2 and TRBJ2-5, with D unresolved. V was pared by 5 bases and J by 3 bases, with 13 bases between. This CDR3 has 14 residues. Germline V gene sequence: CDR1 SGHTA, CDR2 FQGNSA. This CDR3 is CASSNTLGKETQYF. In nucleotides, the CDR3 is TGTGCCAGCAGCAACACCTTGGGAAAAGAGACCCAGTACTTC.

This clonotype was recorded at least ten times. This chain joins TRBV7-9 and TRBJ1-1, with TRBD1 as a possible D gene (5 bases). V was clipped by 6 bases and J by 3 bases, with 14 bases between them. This CDR3 has 14 residues. Germline CDR1 reads SEHNR; CDR2 reads FQNEAQ (reference sequence). The CDR3 DNA reads TGTGCCAGCAGTCCCTTACAAGGGGACACTGAAGCTTTCTTT. Protein: CASSPLQGDTEAFF. Complete variable domain (other parts from reference TRBV7-9 and TRBJ1-1): DTGVSQNPRHKITKRGQNVTFRCDPISEHNRLYWYRQTLGQGPEFLTYFQNEAQLEKSRLLSDRFSAERPKGSFSTLEIQRTEQGDSAMYLCASSPLQGDTEAFFGQGTRLTVV.

The chain employs TRBV19 and TRBJ1-5; weak D call: TRBD1 (5 bases). Germline V lookup: CDR1 LNHDA, CDR2 SQIVND (reference sequence). V shed 4 bases and J shed 6 bases, with 10 bases lying between them. The CDR3 contains 13 residues. The CDR3 loop reads CASSTGPSQPQHF. As DNA, the CDR3 is TGTGCCAGTAGTACGGGACCTAGTCAGCCCCAGCATTTT.

The chain employs TRBV2 and TRBJ2-7; 10 bases are shared with TRBD2. Germline V gives CDR1 SNHLY, CDR2 FYNNEI. Trimming took 8 bases from V and 2 from J; bases not matched to a gene: 3. This CDR3 has 13 residues. For the CDR3, the DNA is TGTGCCAGCCAGCGGGAGGGACCCTACGAGCAGTACTTC. Protein: CASQREGPYEQYF.

This clonotype was seen at least ten times. The chain links TRBV7-9 to TRBJ1-1; D gene unclear. V was shortened by 5 bases and J by 1 base, with 14 bases between the two germline ends. This CDR3 has 15 amino acids. The V gene's germline CDR1 is SEHNR and CDR2 FQNEAQ (reference sequence). CDR3 sequence: CASSPTRRPNTEAFF. For the CDR3, the DNA is TGTGCCAGCAGCCCCACCAGGAGGCCGAACACTGAAGCTTTCTTT.

This clonotype was seen many times. The V and J genes are TRBV6-2 or TRBV6-3 and TRBJ2-7; 7 bases fit TRBD1. CDR1 is MNHEY and CDR2 is SVGEGT in the germline V gene. V dropped 5 bases and J dropped 2; count of bases not matched to a gene: 12. This CDR3 is built from 16 residues. CDR3: CASSDLSTGKTYEQYF. CDR3 bases: TGTGCCAGCAGTGACCTTTCGACAGGGAAGACCTACGAGCAGTACTTC.

This clonotype was observed many times. The V and J genes are TRBV7-2 and TRBJ2-3; D is uncertain. The CDR3 covers 14 residues. The V end was cut by 4 bases, the J end by 1 base, with 9 bases between. CDR1 SGHTA and CDR2 FQGNSA come from the germline V gene. CDR3 nucleotides: TGTGCCAGCAGCTCTCAGATGGGCACAGATACGCAGTATTTT. This sequence encodes CASSSQMGTDTQYF.

This clonotype was picked up many times. The chain couples TRBV7-2 to TRBJ1-6, with D unclear. This CDR3 spans 13 amino acids. Between the trimmed V and J ends, which lost 6 bases and 11 bases, there was a span of 14 bases. Per germline, CDR1 SGHTA and CDR2 FQGNSA. DNA of the CDR3: TGTGCCAGCAGTTCGGCGGGGTATCCACCCCTCCACTTT. Its translation: CASSSAGYPPLHF.

The chain couples TRBV6-1 to TRBJ2-3; 9 bases match TRBD2. Germline CDR1 is MNHNS and CDR2 is SASEGT. V shed 6 bases and J 0 bases; nucleotides not matched to a gene: 4. CDR3 length: 15 residues. The DNA for the CDR3 is TGTGCCAGCAGGGAGAGCGGGGGGAGCACAGATACGCAGTATTTT. Encoded protein: CASRESGGSTDTQYF.

The chain carries TRBV14 and TRBJ1-4; unclear D gene. This CDR3 has 17 residues. The germline V gene encodes CDR1 SGHDN and CDR2 FVKESK. V lost 5 bases to trimming and J lost 1 base, with 17 bases between them. Here the CDR3 reads CASSAVGQPRTNEKLFF. In nucleotides, the CDR3 is TGTGCCAGCAGCGCAGTGGGCCAGCCCCGAACTAATGAAAAACTGTTTTTT.

This clonotype was seen ten or more times. The chain couples TRBV6-4 to TRBJ2-3; 9 bases line up with TRBD1. The CDR3 spans 16 residues. Germline V lookup: CDR1 MRHNA, CDR2 SNTAGT. V was pared by 6 bases and J by 0 bases, with 7 bases of the junction left unmatched. The CDR3 sequence: CASSLQQGASTDTQYF. The CDR3 DNA reads as TGTGCCAGCAGCCTGCAACAGGGGGCAAGCACAGATACGCAGTATTTT.

This clonotype was observed at least ten times. J is TRBJ2-1 and V is TRBV11-1; 8 bases line up with TRBD1. Germline CDR1 is SGHAT and CDR2 is FQDESV (reference sequence). V dropped 5 bases and J dropped 10; count of bases not matched to a gene: 4. The CDR3 consists of 12 residues. CDR3 sequence: CASSLDRAEQFF. Here the CDR3 DNA reads TGTGCCAGCAGCCTGGACAGGGCGGAGCAGTTCTTC. The variable domain in full, with the rest retrieved from reference TRBV11-1 and TRBJ2-1, is EAEVAQSPRYKITEKSQAVAFWCDPISGHATLYWYRQILGQGPELLVQFQDESVVDDSQLPKDRFSAERLKGVDSTLKIQPAELGDSAMYLCASSLDRAEQFFGPGTRLTVL.